This TCR beta chain was identified in a study of radiotherapy plus CTLA-4 blockade in lung cancer. Looking at the study overall: An objective response was seen in roughly a sixth of patients, and disease control in 30% to 35%. Whole-study results and caveats: In blood, after radiotherapy plus ipilimumab, tumor-derived TCR clones expanded.

Regarding this clone: Its antigen is undetermined.

This CDR3 has 16 amino acids. Trimming cost V 0 bases and J 3 bases, with 12 bases left between them. CDR1 and CDR2 from the germline V gene are MGHRA and YSYEKL. The study treated chemo-refractory metastatic non-small-cell lung cancer patients with focal radiation plus ipilimumab CTLA-4 blockade. The repertoire was sequenced with immunoSEQ multiplex PCR; TCRdb's copy has only in-frame clones and lacks some. The sample holds tens of thousands of clones, about 88% seen once. This TCR was sampled from a human donor with non-small cell lung cancer whose response to radiotherapy plus ipilimumab could not be evaluated. The sample here was peripheral blood, taken from a patient treated with radiotherapy plus ipilimumab. V gene TRBV4-1 combines with J gene TRBJ2-1; the D gene is possibly TRBD2 (6 bases). Here the CDR3 DNA reads TGCGCCAGCAGCCAAGAAGGCGGGGCTTACTACAATGAGCAGTTCTTC. It translates to CASSQEGGAYYNEQFF.